Listed below are T cell receptor beta chains from one sample, sequenced in a study of T-cell reconstitution after alpha-beta-depleted transplantation in children. TCRdb analysed the PCR reads with MiXCR anew, one entry per CDR3 protein. The table shows hundreds of thousands of distinct CDR3 sequences, with approximately 13% occurring only once. The sequenced sample was PBMCs, mostly from graft donor cells, obtained 360 days after TCRalphabeta/CD19-depleted stem cell transplant. The receptor set was obtained from a male patient aged 10 to 17 who had a stem cell transplant for acute myeloid leukemia, so the T cells may come from the graft donor. CDR3s include the opening cysteine and the closing phenylalanine or tryptophan. The order of the fields is CDR3 protein, CDR3 DNA, D gene, clone size, V gene, J gene. A D gene is named only where the DNA matches it firmly. Clone sizes are given selectively: once, few, many, or a class where the clone is expanded.

CDR3: CASSSNSGTSGEDTQYF
DNA: TGTGCCAGCAGTTCCAATTCCGGGACTAGCGGGGAAGATACGCAGTATTTT
D: TRBD2
size: many
V: TRBV3-1
J: TRBJ2-3

CDR3: CAGSRTGATYEQYF
DNA: TGTGCCGGCAGTCGGACAGGTGCCACCTACGAGCAGTACTTC
D: TRBD1
size: -
V: TRBV27
J: TRBJ2-7

CDR3: CASSPITGGYEQYF
DNA: TGTGCCAGCAGCCCGATAACAGGGGGTTACGAGCAGTACTTC
D: TRBD1
size: many
V: TRBV7-2
J: TRBJ2-7

CDR3: CASSLLDQGYEQYF
DNA: TGTGCCAGCAGCTTGTTAGACCAGGGCTACGAGCAGTACTTC
D: -
size: few
V: TRBV7-9
J: TRBJ2-7

CDR3: CASSQDRNRYTEAFF
DNA: TGTGCCAGCAGCCAAGATCGGAACAGATACACTGAAGCTTTCTTT
D: -
size: -
V: TRBV4-2
J: TRBJ1-1

CDR3: CASSSGQGFYEQYF
DNA: TGTGCCAGCAGTTCGGGACAGGGATTCTACGAGCAGTACTTC
D: TRBD1
size: -
V: TRBV28
J: TRBJ2-7

CDR3: CASSFPKRADTDTQYF
DNA: TGTGCCAGCAGTTTTCCCAAGCGGGCGGACACAGATACGCAGTATTTT
D: -
size: -
V: TRBV28
J: TRBJ2-3

CDR3: CSARVRASMKNIQYF
DNA: TGCAGTGCTAGAGTCCGGGCATCGATGAAAAACATTCAGTACTTC
D: -
size: -
V: TRBV20-1
J: TRBJ2-4

CDR3: CASSLRVQSYEQYF
DNA: TGTGCCAGCAGCTTACGGGTGCAGTCCTACGAGCAGTACTTC
D: -
size: few
V: TRBV7-6
J: TRBJ2-7

CDR3: CASSYSPIQGWERETQYF
DNA: TGTGCCAGCAGTTACTCCCCAATACAGGGTTGGGAAAGGGAGACCCAGTACTTC
D: -
size: -
V: TRBV6-5
J: TRBJ2-5

CDR3: CASSVESGWGETQYF
DNA: TGTGCCAGCAGCGTTGAGTCGGGCTGGGGAGAGACCCAGTACTTC
D: -
size: few
V: TRBV9
J: TRBJ2-5

CDR3: CASRGVGISTGELFF
DNA: TGCGCCAGCAGGGGTGTTGGCATTTCCACCGGGGAGCTGTTTTTT
D: -
size: many
V: TRBV5-1
J: TRBJ2-2